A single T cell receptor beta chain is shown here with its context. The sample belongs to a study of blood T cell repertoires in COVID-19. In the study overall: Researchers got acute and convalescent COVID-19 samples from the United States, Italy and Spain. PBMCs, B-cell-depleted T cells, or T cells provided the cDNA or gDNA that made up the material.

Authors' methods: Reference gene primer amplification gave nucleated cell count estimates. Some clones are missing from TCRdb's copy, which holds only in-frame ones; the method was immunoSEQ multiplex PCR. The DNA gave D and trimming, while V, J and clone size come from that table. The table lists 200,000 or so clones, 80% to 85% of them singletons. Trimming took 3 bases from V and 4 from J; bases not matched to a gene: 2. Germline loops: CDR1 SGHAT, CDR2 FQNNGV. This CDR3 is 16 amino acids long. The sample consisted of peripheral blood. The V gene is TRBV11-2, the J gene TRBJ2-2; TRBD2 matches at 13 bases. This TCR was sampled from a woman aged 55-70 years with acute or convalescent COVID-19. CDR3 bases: TGTGCCAGCAGCTTTACTAGCGGGGGGGCCACCGGGGAGCTGTTTTTT. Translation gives CASSFTSGGATGELFF.